One and the same sample provided the 27 T cell receptor beta chains below, sequenced in a study of blood T cells in healthy people across ages. Primed by a sample-barcoded 5' primer and a J-beta primer mix, a second PCR proceeded for 7 to 11 cycles. One entry per CDR3 protein results from TCRdb running MiXCR on the 5' RACE reads. This table has around 970,000 distinct CDR3 sequences, roughly 51% appearing once. Sequenced input: blood. The receptors originated from a woman aged 60-70 years in good health.

The chain employs TRBV7-2 and TRBJ1-4; D perhaps matches TRBD1 (6 bases). V lost 5 bases, J lost 5 bases, and 21 bases lay in between. This CDR3 region has 17 residues. Germline V gene lookup returns CDR1 SGHTA and CDR2 FQGNSA. The CDR3 DNA reads TGTGCCAGCAGCCCAGACAGGCCGCGTTCCCCCAATGAAAAACTGTTTTTT. Encoded protein: CASSPDRPRSPNEKLFF.

The chain combines TRBV20-1 with TRBJ1-4; the match to TRBD1 covers 9 bases. V gave up 1 base and J gave up 7 bases; unmatched junction bases: 4. Germline-derived CDR1 and CDR2 are DFQATT and SNEGSKA (reference sequence). This CDR3 contains 14 residues. CDR3 sequence (DNA): TGCAGTGCTAGAGCCGACAGGGGGACTGAAAAACTGTTTTTT. Translating gives CSARADRGTEKLFF.

The CDR3 bases are TGTGCCAGAGGGGGGCTAGCGAACAATGAGCAGTTCTTC. It is translated as CARGGLANNEQFF. The J gene is TRBJ2-1, the V gene TRBV2, with D perhaps matching TRBD1 or TRBD2 (6 bases each). The V end lost 9 bases, the J end lost 5 bases, and 14 bases lay between the germline ends. The CDR3 has 13 residues. Germline V gives CDR1 SNHLY, CDR2 FYNNEI.

The J gene is TRBJ2-7, the V gene TRBV4-3; D is possibly TRBD2 (5 bases). This CDR3 has 15 residues. Germline V gives CDR1 LGHNA, CDR2 YSLEER. The germline V and J ends were trimmed by 6 bases and 4 bases, with 19 bases remaining between them. The CDR3 nucleotides read TGCGCCAGCAGACGAGGAACGGACTTTGGGTACGAGCAGTACTTC. This encodes CASRRGTDFGYEQYF.

For the CDR3, the DNA is TGTGCCAGCAGCTTAGCGGCTAGCGGGGGACAAGAGACCCAGTACTTC. Translated: CASSLAASGGQETQYF. The chain recombines TRBV7-2 with TRBJ2-5; 10 nucleotides match TRBD2. Germline loops: CDR1 SGHTA, CDR2 FQGNSA. The CDR3 sequence is 16 residues long. After removal of 0 bases from V and 2 bases from J, the junction contained 3 bases not matched to a gene.

This chain links TRBV6-2 or TRBV6-3 with TRBJ2-1; 10 bases are shared with TRBD1. CDR3 size: 14 residues. V was pared by 6 bases and J by 7 bases, with 6 bases of the junction left unmatched. The germline gives CDR1 MNHEY, CDR2 SVGEGT. The CDR3 DNA is TGTGCCAGCAGCGACAGGGGGCTAGATAATGAGCAGTTCTTC. The encoded protein is CASSDRGLDNEQFF.

J is TRBJ2-5 and V is TRBV5-6; 11 bases line up with TRBD2. Per germline, CDR1 SGHDT and CDR2 YYEEEE. V gave up 4 bases and J gave up 4 bases; unmatched junction bases: 6. This CDR3 has 15 amino acids. CDR3 in DNA: TGTGCCAGCAGCATAAAGACTAGCGGGACAGAGACCCAGTACTTC. This gives the protein CASSIKTSGTETQYF.

The rearrangement joins TRBV20-1 to TRBJ1-6; 10 positions agree with TRBD1. CDR1 DFQATT and CDR2 SNEGSKA come from the germline V gene (reference sequence). This CDR3 is 13 amino acids long. J was trimmed by 10 bases and V by 6 bases; bases with no gene match: 6. CDR3 loop: CSAGDRGYSPLHF. CDR3 bases: TGCAGTGCGGGGGACAGGGGTTACTCACCCCTCCACTTT.

A few counts support this clonotype. The chain is built from TRBV6-1 and TRBJ2-5, with a weak D call TRBD2 (6 bases). Germline assignment: CDR1 MNHNS and CDR2 SASEGT. Trimming left V 6 bases short and J 1 base short, with 21 bases between. The CDR3 consists of 17 residues. The CDR3 is CASSRLWGRRLQETQYF. CDR3 nucleotide sequence: TGTGCCAGCAGCCGCCTTTGGGGGAGGAGGCTCCAAGAGACCCAGTACTTC.

The chain couples TRBV6-4 to TRBJ2-2, with 9 bases lining up with TRBD2. The CDR3 has 15 residues. Germline V lookup: CDR1 MRHNA, CDR2 SNTAGT. Losses at the gene ends were 11 bases for V and 1 base for J; bases not matched to a gene: 8. DNA for the CDR3: TGTGCCTCGAAGCGGGAGGCCAGGAACACCGGGGAGCTGTTTTTT. It codes for CASKREARNTGELFF.

The rearrangement uses TRBV27 and TRBJ1-1, with D maybe TRBD1 (6 bases). The CDR3 extends over 15 amino acids. Germline V gene lookup returns CDR1 MNHEY and CDR2 SMNVEV (reference sequence). The V end lost 6 bases, the J end lost 0 bases, and 14 bases lay between the germline ends. CDR3 sequence (DNA): TGTGCCAGCAGACGGCAGGGGACTATGAACACTGAAGCTTTCTTT. Its protein is CASRRQGTMNTEAFF.

The chain couples TRBV6-5 to TRBJ2-1; 10 bases match TRBD2. The CDR3 is made up of 13 amino acids. J was trimmed by 11 bases and V by 9 bases; bases with no gene match: 10. Germline lookup yields CDR1 MNHEY and CDR2 SVGAGI. This CDR3 reads CASVSGRAGKQFF. CDR3 in DNA: TGTGCCAGTGTCAGCGGGAGGGCGGGAAAGCAGTTCTTC.

This chain uses TRBV6-2 or TRBV6-3 with TRBJ2-1; no clear D gene. With the DNA end fitting TRBJ2-7 better, the J assignment may be wrong. Germline V gene lookup returns CDR1 MNHEY and CDR2 SVGEGT. The CDR3 totals 14 residues. The CDR3 sequence is CASRTLRSYNEQYF. CDR3 coding DNA: TGTGCCAGCAGAACCCTAAGATCCTACAATGAGCAGTACTTC.

In this sample, this clonotype turned up a few times. The genes are TRBV5-6 and TRBJ2-5; 7 nucleotides agree with TRBD2. This CDR3 is 15 amino acids long. CDR1 and CDR2 from the germline V gene are SGHDT and YYEEEE. J gave up 5 bases and V 4 bases, and 11 bases lay outside the gene matches. The CDR3 sequence is CASSLVTSESETQYF. CDR3 in DNA: TGTGCCAGCAGCCTTGTCACTAGCGAGAGTGAGACCCAGTACTTC.

The chain uses TRBV20-1 and TRBJ1-2; the match to TRBD1 covers 8 bases. The CDR3 consists of 17 residues. The trim removed 0 bases at V and 4 bases at J, leaving 13 bases unmatched. Germline V gene sequence: CDR1 DFQATT, CDR2 SNEGSKA (reference sequence). As DNA, the CDR3 is TGCAGTGCTAGAGATTATCCCGAGACAGGGGTGGTCTATGGCTACACCTTC. Protein sequence: CSARDYPETGVVYGYTF.

This chain links TRBV12-3 or TRBV12-4 with TRBJ2-7; no clear D. The CDR3 has 13 amino acids. Deletions cut 7 bases from V and 4 bases from J, with 14 bases between. The CDR3 DNA reads TGTGCCAGCATCCGGAATCTTGGGTACGAGCAGTACTTC. It translates to CASIRNLGYEQYF.

The V gene is TRBV28, the J gene TRBJ2-1, with TRBD1 matching 7 bases. The DNA end favors TRBJ2-7, so the J call may be wrong. The germline gives CDR1 MDHEN, CDR2 SYDVKM. The CDR3 has 14 residues. CDR3 loop: CASKGTQGEYEQYF. The CDR3 bases are TGTGCCAGCAAAGGTACCCAGGGGGAATACGAGCAGTACTTC.

The chain combines TRBV7-2 with TRBJ1-1, with D tentatively TRBD1 (5 bases). This CDR3 region has 14 residues. CDR1 and CDR2 (germline): SGHTA, FQGNSA. The V end lost 8 bases, the J end lost 6 bases, and 19 bases lay between the germline ends. The CDR3: CASSWGGVGAEAFF. The CDR3 bases are TGTGCCAGCTCCTGGGGGGGAGTCGGGGCTGAAGCTTTCTTT.

The chain uses TRBV20-1 and TRBJ1-5, with 7 bases lining up with TRBD1. This CDR3 is 14 amino acids long. Germline V gene lookup returns CDR1 DFQATT and CDR2 SNEGSKA (reference sequence). V shed 6 bases, J shed 2 bases, and the junction held 7 bases outside the gene matches. In nucleotides, the CDR3 is TGCAGTGCCTACGAAACAGGGGGCAATCAGCCCCAGCATTTT. Its protein product is CSAYETGGNQPQHF.

This clonotype showed up just a few times. The V call is TRBV10-3, the J call TRBJ2-3; D gene unclear. The length of the CDR3 is 14 residues. Germline CDR1 is ENHRY and CDR2 is SYGVKD. V was trimmed by 3 bases and J by 3 bases, leaving 10 bases between them. CDR3 sequence reads: CAISDTQETDTQYF. The CDR3 DNA sequence: TGTGCCATCAGTGATACTCAGGAGACAGATACGCAGTATTTT.

The chain couples TRBV20-1 to TRBJ2-7; TRBD2 might be the D (5 bases). Germline values: CDR1 DFQATT, CDR2 SNEGSKA (reference sequence). The CDR3 has 13 amino acids. V lost 0 bases, J lost 6 bases, and 12 bases lay in between. The CDR3 coding sequence is TGCAGTGCTAGAGAGGCGGGTGGGCTCGAGCAGTACTTC. Protein product: CSAREAGGLEQYF.

This clonotype has only a few counts. The chain has TRBV20-1 and TRBJ2-7; 15 nucleotides line up with TRBD2. V was clipped by 3 bases and J by 6 bases; unmatched bases: 6. This CDR3 contains 15 residues. Germline-derived CDR1 and CDR2 are DFQATT and SNEGSKA (reference sequence). In DNA, the CDR3 is TGCAGTGCTAGCCACGGACTAGCGGGAGGGGGCGAGCAGTACTTC. It translates to CSASHGLAGGGEQYF.

The chain combines TRBV7-9 with TRBJ1-5, with D perhaps TRBD1 (6 bases). Trimming took off 7 bases at V and 1 base at J, with 26 bases between the two ends. CDR1 is SEHNR and CDR2 is FQNEAQ in the germline V gene (reference sequence). This CDR3 region has 19 residues. This chain's CDR3 is CASNLTLGWGRFSNQPQHF. CDR3 DNA: TGTGCCAGCAACCTAACCTTGGGTTGGGGGCGGTTCAGCAATCAGCCCCAGCATTTT.

Points on this clonotype: A junction end diverges from the germline sequence, so it may reflect a read error. The chain recombines TRBV5-1 with TRBJ2-7; 12 bases map to TRBD2. The germline V gene has CDR1 SGHRS and CDR2 YFSETQ. This CDR3 is 14 amino acids long. This CDR3 is CASSWTSGTYGQYF. The CDR3 DNA sequence: TGCGCCAGCAGTTGGACTAGCGGGACCTACGGGCAGTACTTC.

This rearrangement joins TRBV20-1 to TRBJ2-7; no clear D. Germline V gives CDR1 DFQATT, CDR2 SNEGSKA (reference sequence). Trimming stripped 5 bases from V and 2 bases from J, with 19 bases between. CDR3 length: 15 amino acids. CDR3 in amino acids: CSAGSPGRRTYEQYF. The CDR3 bases are TGCAGTGCTGGATCGCCCGGCAGGCGTACCTACGAGCAGTACTTC.

The chain is built from TRBV5-1 and TRBJ2-5, with TRBD1 as a possible D gene (6 bases). Looked up from germline, CDR1 is SGHRS and CDR2 is YFSETQ. The CDR3 length is 15 residues. V was cut by 3 bases and J by 2 bases, with 14 bases left in between. CDR3 nucleotide sequence: TGCGCCAGCAGCTCATCTAAGGGGGAACAAGAGACCCAGTACTTC. Encoded protein: CASSSSKGEQETQYF.

The rearrangement links TRBV7-2 to TRBJ2-3; maybe TRBD2 (5 bases). Germline V gene data show CDR1 as SGHTA and CDR2 as FQGNSA. The CDR3 extends over 12 amino acids. V gave up 2 bases and J gave up 9 bases, with 9 bases separating them. The CDR3 nucleotides read TGTGCCAGCAGCTTAAGGAGGTGGACGCAGTATTTT. It specifies CASSLRRWTQYF.